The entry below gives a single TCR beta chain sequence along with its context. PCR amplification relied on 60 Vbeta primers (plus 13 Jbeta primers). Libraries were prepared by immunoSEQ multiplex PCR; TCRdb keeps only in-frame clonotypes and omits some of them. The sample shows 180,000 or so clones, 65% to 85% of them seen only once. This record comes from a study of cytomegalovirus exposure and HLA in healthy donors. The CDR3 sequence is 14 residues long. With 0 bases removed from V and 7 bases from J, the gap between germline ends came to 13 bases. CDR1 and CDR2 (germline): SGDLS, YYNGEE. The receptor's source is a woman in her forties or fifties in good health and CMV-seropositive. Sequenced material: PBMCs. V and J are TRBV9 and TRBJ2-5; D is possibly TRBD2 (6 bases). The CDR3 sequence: CASSVVDGRGTQYF. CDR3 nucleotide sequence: TGTGCCAGCAGCGTAGTTGACGGGAGAGGGACCCAGTACTTC.